Only a few counts were recorded for the clone carrying this T cell receptor beta chain. As yet, its antigen is unknown. This sample was taken from a study of T-cell reconstitution after alpha-beta-depleted transplantation in children. Study-wide results and caveats: Expanded graft clones numbering several hundred reportedly gave rise to alpha-beta T cells about two months after transplant. At the one-year point after transplant, T-cell counts and TCRbeta diversity were found to come mostly from T cells that had been newly produced. Some patients' high day-60 TCRbeta diversity was traced to surviving recipient T cells and thymic progenitors.

Unique molecular identifiers were built into the TCRbeta library. TCRdb passed the PCR reads through MiXCR, listing each CDR3 protein once. The sample lists some 290,000 distinct CDR3 sequences; approximately 23% were seen once. CDR1 and CDR2 (germline): SGHRS, YFSETQ. The CDR3 covers 17 residues. V was clipped by 4 bases and J by 2 bases; unmatched bases: 14. The starting material was PBMCs, mostly from graft donor cells, obtained 180 days after TCRalphabeta/CD19-depleted stem cell transplant. The source is a male patient between 10 and 17 years old who had a stem cell transplant for acute lymphoblastic leukemia, so the T cells may come from the graft donor. This chain uses TRBV5-1 with TRBJ2-5; TRBD2 agrees at 7 bases. This CDR3 reads CASSLRDSSGGQETQYF. In nucleotides, the CDR3 is TGCGCCAGCAGCCTCCGTGATTCTAGCGGAGGGCAAGAGACCCAGTACTTC.